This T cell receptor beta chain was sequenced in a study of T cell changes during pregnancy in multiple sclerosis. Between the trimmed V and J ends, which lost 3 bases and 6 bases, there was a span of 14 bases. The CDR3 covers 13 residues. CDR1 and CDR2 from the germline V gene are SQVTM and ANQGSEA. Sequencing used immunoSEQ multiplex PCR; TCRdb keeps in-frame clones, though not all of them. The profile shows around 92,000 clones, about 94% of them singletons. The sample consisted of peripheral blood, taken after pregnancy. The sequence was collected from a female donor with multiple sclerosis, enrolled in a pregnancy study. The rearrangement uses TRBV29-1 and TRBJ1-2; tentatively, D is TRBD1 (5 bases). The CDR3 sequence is CSVDNRIRDGYTF. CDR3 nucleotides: TGCAGCGTTGATAACAGGATCAGGGATGGCTACACCTTC. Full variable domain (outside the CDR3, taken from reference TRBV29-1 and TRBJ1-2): SAVISQKPSRDICQRGTSLTIQCQVDSQVTMMFWYRQQPGQSLTLIATANQGSEATYESGFVIDKFPISRPNLTFSTLTVSNMSPEDSSIYLCSVDNRIRDGYTFGSGTRLTVV.